A selection of T cell receptor beta chains follows, all from one sample in a study of PD-1 blockade in classical Hodgkin lymphoma. Clones were read by immunoSEQ multiplex PCR, and TCRdb kept only the in-frame ones, dropping some. Of around 17,000 clones detected, around two thirds appear once; the ten largest clones hold approximately 8%. The sample in question was peripheral blood mononuclear cells (PBMCs), obtained before the fourth cycle of nivolumab. The receptors stem from a human donor with classical Hodgkin lymphoma. CDR3s include the opening cysteine and the closing phenylalanine or tryptophan. The order of the fields is CDR3 protein, CDR3 DNA, clone size, V gene, J gene, D gene. The D gene is left open where the match is weak. A row's size may be missing; if present it is once, few, many or a size class.

cdr3_aa: CASRLGPFSNQPQHF
cdr3_nt: TGTGCCAGCAGACTCGGACCGTTTAGCAATCAGCCCCAGCATTTT
clone_size: NA
v_call: TRBV27
j_call: TRBJ1-5
d_call: NA

cdr3_aa: CASRSGVSGANVLTF
cdr3_nt: TGTGCCAGCAGGTCAGGAGTCTCTGGGGCCAACGTCCTGACTTTC
clone_size: NA
v_call: TRBV6-6
j_call: TRBJ2-6
d_call: NA

cdr3_aa: CASSQEQGYEQYF
cdr3_nt: TGTGCCAGCAGCCAAGAACAGGGCTACGAGCAGTACTTC
clone_size: NA
v_call: TRBV14
j_call: TRBJ2-7
d_call: NA

cdr3_aa: CASGPPGGRFYGYTF
cdr3_nt: TGTGCTAGTGGCCCACCTGGGGGGCGTTTCTATGGCTACACCTTC
clone_size: NA
v_call: TRBV12-5
j_call: TRBJ1-2
d_call: NA

cdr3_aa: CASRGQDPYGYTF
cdr3_nt: TGTGCCAGCAGGGGACAGGACCCTTATGGCTACACCTTC
clone_size: medium-sized
v_call: TRBV2
j_call: TRBJ1-2
d_call: TRBD1

cdr3_aa: CASSQDRTGNSPLHF
cdr3_nt: TGTGCCAGCAGCCAGGACAGGACAGGGAATTCACCCCTCCACTTT
clone_size: NA
v_call: TRBV14
j_call: TRBJ1-6
d_call: TRBD1

cdr3_aa: CSGDGGTENSYEQYF
cdr3_nt: TGCAGCGGTGATGGTGGGACAGAGAACTCCTACGAGCAGTACTTC
clone_size: NA
v_call: TRBV29-1
j_call: TRBJ2-7
d_call: TRBD1

cdr3_aa: CAISESVGVNTEAFF
cdr3_nt: TGTGCCATCAGTGAGTCGGTAGGGGTGAACACTGAAGCTTTCTTT
clone_size: NA
v_call: TRBV10-3
j_call: TRBJ1-1
d_call: NA

cdr3_aa: CASSEAYASGSYEQYF
cdr3_nt: TGTGCCAGCAGTGAAGCGTATGCTAGCGGGAGCTACGAGCAGTACTTC
clone_size: medium-sized
v_call: TRBV6-1
j_call: TRBJ2-7
d_call: TRBD2

cdr3_aa: CAVQDTHGEAFF
cdr3_nt: TGTGCCGTACAGGATACCCATGGGGAAGCTTTCTTT
clone_size: once
v_call: TRBV6-5
j_call: TRBJ1-1
d_call: NA

cdr3_aa: CASSIVGRGLSTDTQYF
cdr3_nt: TGTGCCAGTAGTATAGTCGGGCGCGGCCTCAGCACAGATACGCAGTATTTT
clone_size: medium-sized
v_call: TRBV19
j_call: TRBJ2-3
d_call: NA

cdr3_aa: CASSPGTGDAYEQYF
cdr3_nt: TGTGCCAGCAGCCCTGGGACAGGGGACGCCTACGAGCAGTACTTC
clone_size: once
v_call: TRBV11-3
j_call: TRBJ2-7
d_call: TRBD1

cdr3_aa: CASSLVWSEAFF
cdr3_nt: TGTGCCAGCAGCTTAGTGTGGTCCGAAGCTTTCTTT
clone_size: NA
v_call: TRBV11-3
j_call: TRBJ1-1
d_call: NA

cdr3_aa: CASSSDSRGAQHF
cdr3_nt: TGTGCCAGCAGTTCCGACAGCCGGGGGGCCCAGCATTTT
clone_size: NA
v_call: TRBV27
j_call: TRBJ1-5
d_call: NA

cdr3_aa: CASSERSEQYF
cdr3_nt: TGTGCCAGCAGTGAGAGGTCCGAGCAGTACTTC
clone_size: NA
v_call: TRBV2
j_call: TRBJ2-7
d_call: NA

cdr3_aa: CSYGGVEQFF
cdr3_nt: TGCAGCTACGGGGGTGTTGAGCAGTTCTTC
clone_size: NA
v_call: TRBV29-1
j_call: TRBJ2-1
d_call: NA

cdr3_aa: CASSVGDSGSPLHF
cdr3_nt: TGTGCCAGCAGCGTGGGAGATTCTGGGTCACCCCTCCACTTT
clone_size: NA
v_call: TRBV9
j_call: TRBJ1-6
d_call: NA

cdr3_aa: CASSSPVDRLAGELFF
cdr3_nt: TGCGCCAGCAGCTCGCCGGTAGACAGGTTGGCCGGGGAGCTGTTTTTT
clone_size: NA
v_call: TRBV5-1
j_call: TRBJ2-2
d_call: NA

cdr3_aa: CAIGEEETGVYEQYF
cdr3_nt: TGTGCCATCGGGGAAGAAGAGACGGGCGTCTACGAGCAGTACTTC
clone_size: NA
v_call: TRBV10-3
j_call: TRBJ2-7
d_call: NA

cdr3_aa: CASSFFPGAGTGELFF
cdr3_nt: TGTGCCAGCAGCTTTTTTCCGGGGGCGGGGACCGGGGAGCTGTTTTTT
clone_size: NA
v_call: TRBV7-3
j_call: TRBJ2-2
d_call: NA

cdr3_aa: CASSPWAGVTDTQYF
cdr3_nt: TGTGCCAGCTCCCCCTGGGCGGGAGTCACAGATACGCAGTATTTT
clone_size: few
v_call: TRBV27
j_call: TRBJ2-3
d_call: TRBD2

cdr3_aa: CASQGPGTQKAQYF
cdr3_nt: TGCGCCAGCCAGGGTCCTGGTACCCAAAAGGCCCAGTACTTC
clone_size: NA
v_call: TRBV10-2
j_call: TRBJ2-5
d_call: NA

cdr3_aa: CASSQVGYGELFF
cdr3_nt: TGTGCCAGCAGCCAAGTCGGTTATGGGGAGCTGTTTTTT
clone_size: NA
v_call: TRBV4-2
j_call: TRBJ2-2
d_call: NA

cdr3_aa: CASSSKGSGNTIYF
cdr3_nt: TGTGCCAGCAGCTCGAAGGGCTCTGGAAACACCATATATTTT
clone_size: NA
v_call: TRBV7-9
j_call: TRBJ1-3
d_call: NA

cdr3_aa: CASSDPGQGARETQYF
cdr3_nt: TGTGCCAGCAGTGACCCCGGACAGGGGGCGCGAGAGACCCAGTACTTC
clone_size: few
v_call: TRBV6-1
j_call: TRBJ2-5
d_call: TRBD1